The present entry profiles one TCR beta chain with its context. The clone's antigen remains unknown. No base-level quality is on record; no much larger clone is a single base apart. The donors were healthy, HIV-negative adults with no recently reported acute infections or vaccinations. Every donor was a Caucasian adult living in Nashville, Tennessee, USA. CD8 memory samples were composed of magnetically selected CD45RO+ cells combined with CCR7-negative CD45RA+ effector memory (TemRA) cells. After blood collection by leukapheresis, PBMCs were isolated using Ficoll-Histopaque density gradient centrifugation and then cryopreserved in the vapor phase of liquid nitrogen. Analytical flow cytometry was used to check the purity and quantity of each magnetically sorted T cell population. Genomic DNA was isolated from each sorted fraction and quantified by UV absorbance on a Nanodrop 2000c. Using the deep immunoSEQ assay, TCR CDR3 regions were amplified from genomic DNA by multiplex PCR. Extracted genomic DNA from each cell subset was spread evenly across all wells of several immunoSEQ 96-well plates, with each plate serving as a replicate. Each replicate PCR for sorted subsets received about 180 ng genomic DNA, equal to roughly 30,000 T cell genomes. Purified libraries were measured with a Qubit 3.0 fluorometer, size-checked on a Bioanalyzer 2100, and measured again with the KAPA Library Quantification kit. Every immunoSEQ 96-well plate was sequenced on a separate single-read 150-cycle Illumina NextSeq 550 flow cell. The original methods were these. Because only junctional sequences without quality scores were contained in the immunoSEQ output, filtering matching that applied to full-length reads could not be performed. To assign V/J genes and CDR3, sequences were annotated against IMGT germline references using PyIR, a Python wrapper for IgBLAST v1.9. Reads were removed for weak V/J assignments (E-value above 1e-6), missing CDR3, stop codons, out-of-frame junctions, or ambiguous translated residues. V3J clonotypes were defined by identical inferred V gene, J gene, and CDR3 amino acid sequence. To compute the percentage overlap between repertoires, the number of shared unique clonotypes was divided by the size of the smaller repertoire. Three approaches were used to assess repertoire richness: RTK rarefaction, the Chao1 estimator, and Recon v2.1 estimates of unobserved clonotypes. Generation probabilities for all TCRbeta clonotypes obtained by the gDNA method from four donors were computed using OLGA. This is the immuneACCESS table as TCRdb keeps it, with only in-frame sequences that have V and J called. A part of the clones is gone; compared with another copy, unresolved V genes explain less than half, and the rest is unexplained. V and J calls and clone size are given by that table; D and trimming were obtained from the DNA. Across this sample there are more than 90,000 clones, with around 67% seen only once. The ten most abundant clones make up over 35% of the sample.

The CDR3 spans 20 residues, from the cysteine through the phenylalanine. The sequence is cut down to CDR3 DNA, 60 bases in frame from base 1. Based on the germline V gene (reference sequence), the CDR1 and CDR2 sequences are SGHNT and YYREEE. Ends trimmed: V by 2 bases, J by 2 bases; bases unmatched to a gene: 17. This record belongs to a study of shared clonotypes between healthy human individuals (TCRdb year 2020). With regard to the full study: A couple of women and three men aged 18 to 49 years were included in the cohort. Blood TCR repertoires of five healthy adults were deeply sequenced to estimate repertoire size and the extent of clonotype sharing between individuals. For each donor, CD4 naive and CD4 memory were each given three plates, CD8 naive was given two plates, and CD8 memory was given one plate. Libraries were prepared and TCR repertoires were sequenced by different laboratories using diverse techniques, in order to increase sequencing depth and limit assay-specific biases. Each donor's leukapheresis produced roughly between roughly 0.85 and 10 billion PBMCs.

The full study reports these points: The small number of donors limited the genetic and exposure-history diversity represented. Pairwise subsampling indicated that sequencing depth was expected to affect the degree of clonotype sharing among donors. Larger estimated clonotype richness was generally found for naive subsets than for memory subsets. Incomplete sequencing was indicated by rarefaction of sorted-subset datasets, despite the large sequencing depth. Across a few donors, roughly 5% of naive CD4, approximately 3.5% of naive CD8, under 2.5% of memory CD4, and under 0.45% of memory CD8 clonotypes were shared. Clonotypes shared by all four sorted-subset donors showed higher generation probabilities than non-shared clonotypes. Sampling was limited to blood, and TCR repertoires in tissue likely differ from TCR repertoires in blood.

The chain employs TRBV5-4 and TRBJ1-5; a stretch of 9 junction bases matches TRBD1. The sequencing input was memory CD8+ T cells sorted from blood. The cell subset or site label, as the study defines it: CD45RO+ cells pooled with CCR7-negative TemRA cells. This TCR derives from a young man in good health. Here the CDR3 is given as CASSFILRDRAVVGNQPQHF. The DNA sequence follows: TGTGCCAGCAGCTTCATTCTCCGGGACAGGGCTGTAGTGGGCAATCAGCCCCAGCATTTT. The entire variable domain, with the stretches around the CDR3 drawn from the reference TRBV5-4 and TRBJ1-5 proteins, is ETGVTQSPTHLIKTRGQQVTLRCSSQSGHNTVSWYQQALGQGPQFIFQYYREEENGRGNFPPRFSGLQFPNYSSELNVNALELDDSALYLCASSFILRDRAVVGNQPQHFGDGTRLSIL.